The present T cell receptor beta chain was sequenced within a study of identical twins. In germline, CDR1 is GTSNPN, CDR2 SVGIG (reference sequence). With V trimmed by 8 bases and J by 6 bases, 12 bases remained unmatched. The CDR3 spans 13 residues. TCRdb re-called the 5' RACE reads with MiXCR, one entry per CDR3 protein. Found here are roughly 470,000 distinct CDR3 sequences, 14% of them singletons; the top ten hold approximately 0.98%. A further study also used this sample, focusing on yellow fever vaccine responses in identical twins.

The receptor was isolated from a woman between 18 and 30 years old in good health. Sequenced: CD4+ T cells sorted from blood. The rearrangement uses TRBV30 and TRBJ2-7; 8 bases agree with TRBD2. CDR3: CARNTGGGREQYF. DNA for the CDR3: TGTGCCAGGAATACCGGGGGGGGGCGCGAGCAGTACTTC. The whole variable domain, filled in from reference TRBV30 and TRBJ2-7, reads SQTIHQWPATLVQPVGSPLSLECTVEGTSNPNLYWYRQAAGRGLQLLFYSVGIGQISSEVPQNLSASRPQDRQFILSSKKLLLSDSGFYLCARNTGGGREQYFGPGTRLTVT.